These 13 T cell receptor beta chains share one sample of origin, sequenced in a study of response to subunit inactivated influenza vaccine. TCRdb reprocessed the RT-PCR reads with MiXCR, giving one entry per CDR3 protein. The repertoire holds approximately 520,000 distinct CDR3 sequences, with 25% as singletons. This sample comprised CD4+ T cells sorted from PBMCs, obtained about 5 days after vaccination. The receptors here all came from a man in his fifties who received an inactivated influenza vaccine.

This clonotype has only a few counts. The chain employs TRBV5-1 and TRBJ2-2; D is possibly TRBD2 (6 bases). There are 14 residues in the CDR3. V was cut by 6 bases and J by 0 bases, with 9 bases left in between. The germline CDR1 and CDR2 sequences are SGHRS and YFSETQ. The chain's CDR3 is CASTGLSNTGELFF. DNA of the CDR3: TGCGCCAGCACGGGACTCTCGAACACCGGGGAGCTGTTTTTT. The entire variable domain, with the rest obtained from reference TRBV5-1 and TRBJ2-2, is as follows: KAGVTQTPRYLIKTRGQQVTLSCSPISGHRSVSWYQQTPGQGLQFLFEYFSETQRNKGNFPGRFSGRQFSNSRSEMNVSTLELGDSALYLCASTGLSNTGELFFGEGSRLTVL.

This clonotype was counted between two and nine times. This chain connects TRBV5-1 to TRBJ2-3; D gene uncertain. The CDR3 runs 13 residues. Germline CDR1 and CDR2: SGHRS and YFSETQ. Trimming removed 1 base from V and 3 bases from J, with 6 bases in between. The CDR3 nucleotides read TGCGCCAGCAGCTTGACCCAGACAGATACGCAGTATTTT. Encoded protein: CASSLTQTDTQYF.

This clonotype was observed many times. The chain uses TRBV20-1 and TRBJ2-7; D uncertain. This CDR3 comprises 13 residues. Germline lookup yields CDR1 DFQATT and CDR2 SNEGSKA (reference sequence). V lost 3 bases and J lost 7, with 16 bases in between. CDR3 sequence (DNA): TGCAGTGCTAGCTCACCCCGGGCTGGGGAGCAGTACTTC. It yields the protein CSASSPRAGEQYF.

This clonotype was seen a handful of times. The rearrangement uses TRBV23-1 and TRBJ2-7; no clear D gene. TRBV23-1 is an open reading frame, and its role is uncertain. The CDR3 is made up of 16 amino acids. V shed 0 bases and J shed 7 bases, with 19 bases lying between them. The CDR3 sequence: CASSQSLQGPPKEQYF. The CDR3 DNA reads as TGCGCCAGCAGTCAATCCCTTCAAGGCCCTCCGAAGGAGCAGTACTTC.

The V and J genes are TRBV20-1 and TRBJ2-1; no reliable D call. CDR1 and CDR2 (germline): DFQATT, SNEGSKA (reference sequence). This CDR3 spans 14 amino acids. Trimming took 3 bases from V and 6 from J, leaving 15 bases between them. CDR3 DNA sequence: TGCAGTGCTAGCCTCGGAGCTCAAAGCAATGAGCAGTTCTTC. Protein sequence: CSASLGAQSNEQFF.

The chain carries TRBV6-1 and TRBJ2-1; 12 bases match TRBD2. The CDR3 consists of 16 residues. Germline V gene data show CDR1 as MNHNS and CDR2 as SASEGT. V gave up 6 bases and J gave up 4 bases; unmatched junction bases: 7. CDR3 bases: TGTGCCAGCAGAATGACTAGCGGGAGCAGATACAATGAGCAGTTCTTC. Translated, it gives CASRMTSGSRYNEQFF.

This chain connects TRBV12-3 or TRBV12-4 to TRBJ2-3; weak D call: TRBD2 (6 bases). V lost 7 bases and J lost 1, with 15 bases in between. CDR3 length: 15 residues. The CDR3 protein is CASKEAGRGTDTQYF. As DNA, the CDR3 is TGTGCCAGCAAGGAGGCGGGACGAGGCACAGATACGCAGTATTTT.

V usage is TRBV12-3 or TRBV12-4 and J usage is TRBJ2-1, with D tentatively TRBD2 (7 bases). This CDR3 is built from 15 residues. Trimming took off 6 bases at V and 2 bases at J, with 14 bases between the two ends. The CDR3 nucleotides read TGTGCCAGCAGCTCGCGGGGGCCCACCTACAATGAGCAGTTCTTC. Residues: CASSSRGPTYNEQFF.

In its sample, this clonotype was seen many times. The chain recombines TRBV28 with TRBJ2-1; 9 bases align to TRBD2. Germline-derived CDR1 and CDR2 are MDHEN and SYDVKM. The trim removed 6 bases at V and 1 base at J, leaving 10 bases unmatched. CDR3 length equals 17 residues. The CDR3 DNA reads as TGTGCCAGCAGACCCCGAACCCTAGCGGGGTCCTACAATGAGCAGTTCTTC. It encodes CASRPRTLAGSYNEQFF.

The chain is built from TRBV7-2 and TRBJ1-4; perhaps TRBD1 as D (6 bases). This CDR3 contains 14 residues. Trimming removed 0 bases from V and 12 bases from J, with 14 bases in between. Germline assignment: CDR1 SGHTA and CDR2 FQGNSA. The CDR3: CASSLAGDTTQLFF. Here the CDR3 DNA reads TGTGCCAGCAGCTTAGCCGGGGACACGACACAACTGTTTTTT. The entire variable domain, with the rest obtained from reference TRBV7-2 and TRBJ1-4, is as follows: GAGVSQSPSNKVTEKGKDVELRCDPISGHTALYWYRQSLGQGLEFLIYFQGNSAPDKSGLPSDRFSAERTGGSVSTLTIQRTQQEDSAVYLCASSLAGDTTQLFFGSGTQLSVL.

This clonotype was seen more than once but under ten times. V usage is TRBV9 and J usage is TRBJ2-5; TRBD2 is a possible D gene (5 bases). Germline values: CDR1 SGDLS, CDR2 YYNGEE. This CDR3 comprises 14 residues. V lost 0 bases to trimming and J lost 5 bases, with 11 bases between them. CDR3 coding DNA: TGTGCCAGCAGCGTAGATTGGGGAGAGGAGACCCAGTACTTC. Protein product: CASSVDWGEETQYF. The complete variable domain, with remaining parts taken from reference TRBV9 and TRBJ2-5, reads DSGVTQTPKHLITATGQRVTLRCSPRSGDLSVYWYQQSLDQGLQFLIQYYNGEERAKGNILERFSAQQFPDLHSELNLSSLELGDSALYFCASSVDWGEETQYFGPGTRLLVL.

This clonotype was counted at least ten times. The chain uses TRBV3-1 and TRBJ2-3; D not certain. The CDR3 is 11 amino acids. Trimming shortened V by 3 bases and J by 5 bases, and 3 bases separated the two germline ends. CDR1 and CDR2 from the germline V gene are LGHDT and YNNKEL (reference sequence). CDR3 region: CASSHVDTQYF. The DNA of the CDR3 is TGTGCCAGCAGCCATGTAGATACGCAGTATTTT.

This clonotype was observed a handful of times. The rearrangement uses TRBV7-9 and TRBJ2-7, with D perhaps TRBD1 (5 bases). There are 16 residues in the CDR3. Trimming took 1 base from V and 3 from J, leaving 16 bases between them. Germline CDR1 reads SEHNR; CDR2 reads FQNEAQ (reference sequence). CDR3 residues: CASSLDLGQGFYEQYF. CDR3 DNA: TGTGCCAGCAGCTTAGATCTAGGACAAGGATTCTACGAGCAGTACTTC.